The present T cell receptor (beta chain) was sequenced within a study of shared clonotypes between healthy human individuals (TCRdb year 2020). For context, the study as a whole: Two women and a few men aged 18 to 49 years were included in the cohort. Per donor, three plates each were used for CD4 naive and CD4 memory, two for CD8 naive, and one for CD8 memory. Blood TCR repertoires of roughly 5 healthy adults were deeply sequenced to estimate repertoire size and the extent of clonotype sharing between individuals. To increase sequencing depth and limit assay-specific biases, different laboratories used diverse techniques to prepare libraries and sequence TCR repertoires. Between about 0.85 and 10 billion PBMCs per donor were obtained by leukapheresis. General conclusions and limits of the study: Naive subsets generally had larger estimated clonotype richness than memory subsets did. Across four donors, roughly 5.4% of naive CD4, roughly 3.3% of naive CD8, 2% to 2.5% of memory CD4, and 0.4% to 0.45% of memory CD8 clonotypes were shared. Sampling was restricted to blood, and TCR repertoires in tissues likely differ from the TCR repertoires found in blood. Incomplete sequencing was indicated by rarefaction of sorted-subset datasets, despite the large sequencing depth. Higher generation probabilities were observed for clonotypes shared by all four sorted-subset donors than for non-shared clonotypes. Based on pairwise subsampling, the degree of clonotype sharing among donors was expected to be affected by sequencing depth. Because the study included a small number of donors, the genetic and exposure-history diversity represented was limited.

This clone has only one observation. The clone's antigen remains unknown. The record has no base qualities; no much larger clone is one base away. The donors were healthy, HIV-negative adults who had no recently reported acute infections or vaccinations. Every donor was a Caucasian adult residing in Nashville, Tennessee, USA. CD4+ T cells were enriched through magnetic negative selection, after which naive cells were positively selected on CD45RA and the remaining negative fraction served as the memory subset. After blood collection by leukapheresis, PBMCs were isolated using Ficoll-Histopaque density gradient centrifugation and then cryopreserved in the vapor phase of liquid nitrogen. Analytical flow cytometry was used to check the purity and quantity of each magnetically sorted T cell population. Genomic DNA was isolated from each sorted fraction and quantified by UV absorbance on a Nanodrop 2000c.

TCR CDR3 regions were amplified from genomic DNA by multiplex PCR using the deep immunoSEQ assay. Extracted genomic DNA from each cell subset was spread evenly across all wells of several immunoSEQ 96-well plates, with each plate serving as a replicate. For sorted subsets, about 200 ng genomic DNA, equal to 30,000 to 35,000 T cell genomes, was loaded into each replicate PCR. Purified libraries were measured with a Qubit 3.0 fluorometer, size-checked on a Bioanalyzer 2100, and measured again with the KAPA Library Quantification kit. Every immunoSEQ 96-well plate was sequenced on a separate single-read 150-cycle Illumina NextSeq 550 flow cell. On the study's bioinformatics: Because only junctional sequences without quality scores were contained in the immunoSEQ output, filtering matching that applied to full-length reads could not be performed. Sequences were annotated with PyIR, a Python wrapper for IgBLAST v1.9, and V/J genes and CDR3 were assigned using IMGT germline references. Any read was removed if the V/J assignment was weak (E-value above 1e-6), the CDR3 was missing, or the read contained stop codons, out-of-frame junctions, or ambiguous translated residues. V3J clonotypes were defined by identical inferred V gene, J gene, and CDR3 amino acid sequence. To compute the percentage overlap between repertoires, the number of shared unique clonotypes was divided by the size of the smaller repertoire. RTK rarefaction, the Chao1 estimator, and Recon v2.1 estimates of unobserved clonotypes were used to assess repertoire richness. Generation probabilities for all TCRbeta clonotypes obtained by the gDNA method from a few donors were computed using OLGA. The source is immuneACCESS, and TCRdb retained only in-frame sequences with V and J called. Part of the clones is not carried over; for the studies checked, unresolved V genes explain less than half of this, and the remainder is unexplained. That table is the source of V, J and clone size, and D and trimming were worked out from the DNA. Across this sample there are 2 million to 2.5 million clones, with over 90% seen only once. The top ten clonotypes cover about 0.39% of the sample.

This sequence originates from a man aged 18 to 29 in good health. Some clones in this sample may be carry-over from other donors' samples. Sequenced sample: naive CD4+ T cells from PBMCs. This specimen's cell subset or site label, per the study, means: CD45RA+ positively selected.

The bases read TGTGCCAGCAGTTACACGTTCATCCGGAATGAGCAGTTCTTC. Translation gives CASSYTFIRNEQFF. The chain was built from TRBV6-6 and TRBJ2-1, with the D gene not confidently named. Counted from cysteine to phenylalanine, this CDR3 has 14 amino acids. Of the read, only the CDR3 DNA is kept; its 42 bases are in frame from base 1. The germline V gene (reference sequence) supplies CDR1 MNHNY and CDR2 SVGAGI. A distance of 12 bases separates the germline ends of V and J, which lose 2 bases and 7 bases respectively.